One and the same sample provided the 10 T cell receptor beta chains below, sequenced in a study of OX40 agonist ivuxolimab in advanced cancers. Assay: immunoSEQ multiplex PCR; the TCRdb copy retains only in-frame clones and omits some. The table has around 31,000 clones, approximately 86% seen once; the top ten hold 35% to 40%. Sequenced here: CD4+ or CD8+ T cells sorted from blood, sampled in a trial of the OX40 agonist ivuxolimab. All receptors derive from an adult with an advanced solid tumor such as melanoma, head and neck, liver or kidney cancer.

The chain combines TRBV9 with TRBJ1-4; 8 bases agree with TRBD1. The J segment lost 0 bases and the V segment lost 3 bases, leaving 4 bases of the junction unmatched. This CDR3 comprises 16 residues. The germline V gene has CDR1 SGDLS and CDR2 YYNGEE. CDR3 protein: CASSAEGQATNEKLFF. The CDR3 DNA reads TGTGCCAGCAGCGCGGAGGGACAGGCAACTAATGAAAAACTGTTTTTT.

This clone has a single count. CDR3 DNA sequence: TGTGCCAGCAGCCAAGATTCGGCCAGGGGGCACTACGAGCAGTACTTC. The encoded protein is CASSQDSARGHYEQYF. The rearrangement links TRBV4-2 to TRBJ2-7; 8 bases align to TRBD1. Per germline, CDR1 LGHNA and CDR2 YNFKEQ. The length of the CDR3 is 16 residues. The ends lost 0 bases at V and 3 bases at J; junction bases unmatched: 7.

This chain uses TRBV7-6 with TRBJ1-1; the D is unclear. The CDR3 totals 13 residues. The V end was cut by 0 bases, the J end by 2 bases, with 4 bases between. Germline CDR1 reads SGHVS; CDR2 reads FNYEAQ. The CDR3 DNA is TGTGCCAGCAGCTTAGCTAAAAACACTGAAGCTTTCTTT. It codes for CASSLAKNTEAFF.

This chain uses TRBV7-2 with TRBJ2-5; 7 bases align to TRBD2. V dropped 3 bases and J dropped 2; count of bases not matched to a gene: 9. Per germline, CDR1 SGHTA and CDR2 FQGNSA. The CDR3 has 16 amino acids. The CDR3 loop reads CASSFLRGRKQETQYF. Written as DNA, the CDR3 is TGTGCCAGCAGCTTCTTGCGCGGGAGAAAACAAGAGACCCAGTACTTC. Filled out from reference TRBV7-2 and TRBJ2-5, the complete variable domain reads GAGVSQSPSNKVTEKGKDVELRCDPISGHTALYWYRQSLGQGLEFLIYFQGNSAPDKSGLPSDRFSAERTGGSVSTLTIQRTQQEDSAVYLCASSFLRGRKQETQYFGPGTRLLVL.

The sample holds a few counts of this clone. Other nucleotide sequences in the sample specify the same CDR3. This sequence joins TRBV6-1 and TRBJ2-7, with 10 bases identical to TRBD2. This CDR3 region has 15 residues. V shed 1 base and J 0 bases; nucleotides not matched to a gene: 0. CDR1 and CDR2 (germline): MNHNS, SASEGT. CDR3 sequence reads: CASSEGTSGSYEQYF. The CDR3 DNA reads TGTGCCAGCAGTGAAGGGACTAGCGGCTCCTACGAGCAGTACTTC.

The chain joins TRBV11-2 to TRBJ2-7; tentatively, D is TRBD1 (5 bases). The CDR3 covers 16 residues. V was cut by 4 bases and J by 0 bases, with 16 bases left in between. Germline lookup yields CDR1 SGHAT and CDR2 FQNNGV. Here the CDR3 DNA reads TGTGCCAGCAGCTCAGGGCGAGGCGAAAGCTCCTACGAGCAGTACTTC. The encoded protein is CASSSGRGESSYEQYF.

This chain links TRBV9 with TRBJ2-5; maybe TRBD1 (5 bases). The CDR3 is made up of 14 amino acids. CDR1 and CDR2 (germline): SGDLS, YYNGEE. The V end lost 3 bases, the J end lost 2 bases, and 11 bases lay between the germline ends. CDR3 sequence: CASSATESQETQYF. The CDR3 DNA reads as TGTGCCAGCAGCGCGACAGAGAGTCAAGAGACCCAGTACTTC.

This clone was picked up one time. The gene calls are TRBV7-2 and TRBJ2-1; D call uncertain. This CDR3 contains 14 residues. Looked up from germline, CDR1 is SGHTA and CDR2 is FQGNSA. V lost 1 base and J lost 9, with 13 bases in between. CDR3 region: CASSLGASSFEQFF. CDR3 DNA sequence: TGTGCCAGCAGCTTAGGGGCATCGTCATTTGAGCAGTTCTTC.

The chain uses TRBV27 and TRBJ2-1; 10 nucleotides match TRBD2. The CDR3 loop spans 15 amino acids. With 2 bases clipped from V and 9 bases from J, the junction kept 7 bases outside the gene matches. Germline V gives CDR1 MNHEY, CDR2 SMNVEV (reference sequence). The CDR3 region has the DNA TGTGCCAGCAGTTTAGGGCTAGCGGGAGCGGGTGAGCAGTTCTTC. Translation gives CASSLGLAGAGEQFF.

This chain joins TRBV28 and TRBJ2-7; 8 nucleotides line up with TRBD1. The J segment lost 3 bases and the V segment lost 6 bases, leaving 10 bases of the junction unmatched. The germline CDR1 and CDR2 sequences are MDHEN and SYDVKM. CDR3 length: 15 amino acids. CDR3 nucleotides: TGTGCCAGCAGGCCGAGGGACAGGATCGTCTACGAGCAGTACTTC. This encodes CASRPRDRIVYEQYF. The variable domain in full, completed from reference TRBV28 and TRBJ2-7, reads DVKVTQSSRYLVKRTGEKVFLECVQDMDHENMFWYRQDPGLGLRLIYFSYDVKMKEKGDIPEGYSVSREKKERFSLILESASTNQTSMYLCASRPRDRIVYEQYFGPGTRLTVT.